This T cell receptor beta chain was observed in a study of blood T cell repertoires in COVID-19. The assay was immunoSEQ multiplex PCR, and TCRdb's table has in-frame clones only and misses some. Here the sample spans around 190,000 clones, 70% to 80% being singletons. The sample comprised peripheral blood. This clonotype originated in a woman in her 40s with COVID-19, enrolled during active disease.

CDR3 DNA: TGTGCCAGCCGATGGGGAGATGAGCAGTTCTTC. It codes for CASRWGDEQFF. V gene TRBV18 combines with J gene TRBJ2-1; a possible D gene is TRBD2 (5 bases). V dropped 8 bases and J dropped 8 bases, with 10 bases sitting between them. This CDR3 comprises 11 residues. Germline CDR1 is KGHSH and CDR2 is LQKENI. Combining the CDR3 with reference TRBV18 and TRBJ2-1 gives the whole variable domain NAGVMQNPRHLVRRRGQEARLRCSPMKGHSHVYWYRQLPEEGLKFMVYLQKENIIDESGMPKERFSAEFPKEGPSILRIQQVVRGDSAAYFCASRWGDEQFFGPGTRLTVL.